This T cell receptor (beta chain) was sequenced in a study of cytomegalovirus exposure and HLA in healthy donors. Study conclusions and caveats: Most TCR sequences were uncommon, yet certain public TCRs appeared in many donors.

On this clone itself: Its antigen remains unknown.

Clones were sequenced by immunoSEQ multiplex PCR, and TCRdb holds only the in-frame ones, with some missing. The sample has about 400,000 clones, 70% to 90% seen once. From germline, CDR1 is KGHSH and CDR2 LQKENI. This CDR3 has 16 amino acids. Trimming cost V 6 bases and J 8 bases; bases outside gene matches: 17. It was the roughly 130-subject validation cohort, separate from the 666-subject first cohort, to which the donors belonged. The sequence came from a woman under 30 in good health and CMV-seronegative. Sequenced: PBMCs. The gene calls are TRBV18 and TRBJ2-3; 7 bases fit TRBD2. The CDR3 loop is CASSPSGEPFAGTQYF. The CDR3 nucleotides read TGTGCCAGCTCTCCTAGCGGAGAACCCTTCGCCGGTACGCAGTATTTT.